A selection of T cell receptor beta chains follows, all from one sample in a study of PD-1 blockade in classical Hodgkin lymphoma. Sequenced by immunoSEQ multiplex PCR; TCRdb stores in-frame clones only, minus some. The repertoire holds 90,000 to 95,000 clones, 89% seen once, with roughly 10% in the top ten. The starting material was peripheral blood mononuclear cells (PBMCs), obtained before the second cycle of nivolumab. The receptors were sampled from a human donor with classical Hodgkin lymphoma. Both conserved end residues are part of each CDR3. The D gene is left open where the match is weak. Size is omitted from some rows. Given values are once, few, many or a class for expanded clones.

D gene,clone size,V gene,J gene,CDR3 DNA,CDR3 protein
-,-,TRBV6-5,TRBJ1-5,TGTGCCAGCAGTCTAGACAGGTTCTATCAGCCCCAGCATTTT,CASSLDRFYQPQHF
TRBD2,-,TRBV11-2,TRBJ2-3,TGTGCCAGCAGCCCCCGGATTAGCGGGGGTAGCACAGATACGCAGTATTTT,CASSPRISGGSTDTQYF
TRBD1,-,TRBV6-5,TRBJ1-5,TGTGCCAGCAGTTCCGGGACAGGCCATTACAATCAGCCCCAGCATTTT,CASSSGTGHYNQPQHF
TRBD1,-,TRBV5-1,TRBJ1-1,TGCGCCAGCAGCTTGCAGGGACAGCTGAACACTGAAGCTTTCTTT,CASSLQGQLNTEAFF
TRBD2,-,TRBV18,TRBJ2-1,TGTGCCAGCTCACTCGGACTAGCGGCTGACAATGAGCAGTTCTTC,CASSLGLAADNEQFF
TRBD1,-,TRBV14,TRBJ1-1,TGTGCCAGCAGCCACTGGACAGGGGGTTTGAACACTGAAGCTTTCTTT,CASSHWTGGLNTEAFF
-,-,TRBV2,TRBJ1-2,TGTGCCAGCAGTGAAGGTGGGGGGTTCTATGGCTACACCTTC,CASSEGGGFYGYTF
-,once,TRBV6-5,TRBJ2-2,TGTGCCAGCAGTTACCAACCCCGGAAGGGCGGGGAGCTGTTTTTT,CASSYQPRKGGELFF
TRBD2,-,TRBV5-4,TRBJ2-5,TGTGCCAGCAGATGGGGCGGGGGGCCAGAGACCCAGTACTTC,CASRWGGGPETQYF
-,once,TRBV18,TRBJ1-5,TGTGCCAGCTCACCTGCGCGGGCCAATCAGCCCCAGCATTTT,CASSPARANQPQHF
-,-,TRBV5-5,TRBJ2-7,TGTGCCAGCAGCTTGGAGGGTCCTACCTACGAGCAGTACTTC,CASSLEGPTYEQYF
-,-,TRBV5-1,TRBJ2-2,TGCGCCAGCAGCTTTCTAGAAACCGGGGAGCTGTTTTTT,CASSFLETGELFF
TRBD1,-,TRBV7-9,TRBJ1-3,TGTGCCAGCAGCTTAAGCGGGGCCGGGACAGTAAACACCATATATTTT,CASSLSGAGTVNTIYF
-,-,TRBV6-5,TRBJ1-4,TGTGCCAGCAGTCAGACCGGGACGGGAGAAAAACTGTTTTTT,CASSQTGTGEKLFF
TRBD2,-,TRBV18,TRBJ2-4,TGTGCCAGCTCGAGCCGGACTAGCGGGATCTCTTCTGCCAAAAACATTCAGTACTTC,CASSSRTSGISSAKNIQYF
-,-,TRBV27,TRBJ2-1,TGTGCCAGCAGTCCCTTGGCGGGGACCCGCCACAATGAGCAGTTCTTC,CASSPLAGTRHNEQFF
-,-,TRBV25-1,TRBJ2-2,TGTGCCAGCAGTGATTTGGGGGGACAGATGACCGGGGAGCTGTTTTTT,CASSDLGGQMTGELFF
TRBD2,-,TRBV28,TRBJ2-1,TGTGCCAGCAGTCCCCTCGGGACTAGCCAGTTGTCCTACAATGAGCAGTTCTTC,CASSPLGTSQLSYNEQFF
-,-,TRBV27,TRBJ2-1,TGTGCCAGCAGTCCACAGACAGGTTACAATGAGCAGTTCTTC,CASSPQTGYNEQFF
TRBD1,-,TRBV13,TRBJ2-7,TGTGCCAGCAGCCTAACTCCGGGACAGGTCGACGAGCAGTACTTC,CASSLTPGQVDEQYF
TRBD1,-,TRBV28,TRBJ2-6,TGTGCCAGCAGTTTTGGGACAGGGGATTTGTACTCTGGGGCCAACGTCCTGACTTTC,CASSFGTGDLYSGANVLTF
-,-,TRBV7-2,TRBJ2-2,TGTGCCAGCAGCTTAGGATGGACCGGCGGGGAGCTGTTTTTT,CASSLGWTGGELFF
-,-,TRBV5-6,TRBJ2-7,TGTGCCAGCAGCTTCGGCTACGAGCAGTACTTC,CASSFGYEQYF
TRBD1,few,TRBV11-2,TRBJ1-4,TGTGCCAGCAGCTTATCGACAGGGTGGGGTGAAAAACTGTTTTTT,CASSLSTGWGEKLFF
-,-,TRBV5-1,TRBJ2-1,TGCGCCAGTCAAAGGGAAAACTTTAATGAGCAGTTCTTC,CASQRENFNEQFF
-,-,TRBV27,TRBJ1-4,TGTGCCAGCAGTTGGGGGCCTGACCGCGAAAAACTGTTTTTT,CASSWGPDREKLFF